This TCR beta chain is drawn from a study of T-cell reconstitution after alpha-beta-depleted transplantation in children. The study's findings and limits: Surviving thymic progenitors and recipient T cells were the source of high TCRbeta diversity at day 60 in some patients. Alpha-beta T cells about two months after transplant reportedly derived from several hundred expanded graft clones. Newly made T cells mostly supplied T-cell counts and diversity one year after transplant.

Using unique molecular identifiers, the investigators prepared the TCRbeta library. TCRdb called the PCR reads again in MiXCR, with one record for every CDR3 protein. The data show 500,000 to 750,000 distinct CDR3 sequences, 10% to 15% seen once. The V and J ends lost 1 base and 8 bases respectively, with 17 bases between them. The CDR3 is 16 residues long. Germline V lookup: CDR1 KGHDR, CDR2 SFDVKD. Notes on this clonotype: No antigen is known for it.

The sequenced sample was PBMCs, mostly from graft donor cells, obtained 360 days after TCRalphabeta/CD19-depleted stem cell transplant. The TCR comes from a male patient younger than 18 who had a stem cell transplant for acute myeloid leukemia, so the T cells may come from the graft donor. This chain links TRBV24-1 with TRBJ2-1; tentatively, D is TRBD1 (6 bases). The CDR3 is CATSDFWGQGLDEQFF. The CDR3 nucleotides read TGTGCCACCAGTGATTTTTGGGGGCAGGGGCTGGATGAGCAGTTCTTC.